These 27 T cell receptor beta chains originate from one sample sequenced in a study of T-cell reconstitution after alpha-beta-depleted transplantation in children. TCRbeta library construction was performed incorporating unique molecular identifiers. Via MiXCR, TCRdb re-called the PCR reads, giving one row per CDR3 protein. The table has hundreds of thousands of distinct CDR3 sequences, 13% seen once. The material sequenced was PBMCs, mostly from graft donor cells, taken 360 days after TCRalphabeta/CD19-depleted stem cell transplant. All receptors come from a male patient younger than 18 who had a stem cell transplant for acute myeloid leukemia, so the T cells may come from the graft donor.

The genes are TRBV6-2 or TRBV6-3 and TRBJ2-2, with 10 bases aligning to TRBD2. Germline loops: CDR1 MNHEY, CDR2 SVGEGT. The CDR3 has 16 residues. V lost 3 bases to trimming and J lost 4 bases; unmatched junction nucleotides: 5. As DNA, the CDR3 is TGTGCCAGCAGTTATTTAGCGGGAGGTCCCACCGGGGAGCTGTTTTTT. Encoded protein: CASSYLAGGPTGELFF.

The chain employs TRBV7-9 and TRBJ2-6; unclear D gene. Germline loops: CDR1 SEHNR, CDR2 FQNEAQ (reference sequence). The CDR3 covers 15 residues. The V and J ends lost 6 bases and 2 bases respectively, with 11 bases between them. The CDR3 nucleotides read TGTGCCAGCAGTTCTCGCGAGGCTGGGGCCAACGTCCTGACTTTC. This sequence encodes CASSSREAGANVLTF.

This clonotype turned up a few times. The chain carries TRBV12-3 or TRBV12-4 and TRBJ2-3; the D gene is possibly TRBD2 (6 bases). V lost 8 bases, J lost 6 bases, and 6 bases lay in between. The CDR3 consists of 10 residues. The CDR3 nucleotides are TGTGCCAGCGGGAGGGATACGCAGTATTTT. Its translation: CASGRDTQYF.

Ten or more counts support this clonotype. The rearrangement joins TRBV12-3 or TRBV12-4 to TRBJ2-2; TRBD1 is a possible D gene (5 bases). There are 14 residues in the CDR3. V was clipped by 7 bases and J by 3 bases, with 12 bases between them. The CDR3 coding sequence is TGTGCCAGCATCGGGCAGGGCGACACCGGGGAGCTGTTTTTT. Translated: CASIGQGDTGELFF.

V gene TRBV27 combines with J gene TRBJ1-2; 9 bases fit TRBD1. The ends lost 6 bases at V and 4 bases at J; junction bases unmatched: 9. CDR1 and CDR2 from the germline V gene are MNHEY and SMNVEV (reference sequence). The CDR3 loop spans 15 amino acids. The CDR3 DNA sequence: TGTGCCAGCAGATTACAGGGGGCGCCGGTCTATGGCTACACCTTC. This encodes CASRLQGAPVYGYTF.

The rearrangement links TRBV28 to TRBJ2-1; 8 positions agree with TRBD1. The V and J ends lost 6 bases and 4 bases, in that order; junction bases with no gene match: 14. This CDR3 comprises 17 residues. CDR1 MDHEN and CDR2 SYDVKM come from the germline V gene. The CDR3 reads CASRAAGGLKVYNEQFF. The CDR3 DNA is TGTGCCAGCAGAGCGGCAGGGGGCTTGAAGGTTTACAATGAGCAGTTCTTC. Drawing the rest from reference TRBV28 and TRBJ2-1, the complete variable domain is DVKVTQSSRYLVKRTGEKVFLECVQDMDHENMFWYRQDPGLGLRLIYFSYDVKMKEKGDIPEGYSVSREKKERFSLILESASTNQTSMYLCASRAAGGLKVYNEQFFGPGTRLTVL.

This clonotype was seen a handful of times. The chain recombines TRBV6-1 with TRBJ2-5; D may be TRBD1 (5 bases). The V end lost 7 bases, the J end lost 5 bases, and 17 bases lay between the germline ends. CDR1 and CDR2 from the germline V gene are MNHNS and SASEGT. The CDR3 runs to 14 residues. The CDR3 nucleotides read TGTGCCAGCACCCAAGAGCAGGGTTGGGAGACCCAGTACTTC. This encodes CASTQEQGWETQYF.

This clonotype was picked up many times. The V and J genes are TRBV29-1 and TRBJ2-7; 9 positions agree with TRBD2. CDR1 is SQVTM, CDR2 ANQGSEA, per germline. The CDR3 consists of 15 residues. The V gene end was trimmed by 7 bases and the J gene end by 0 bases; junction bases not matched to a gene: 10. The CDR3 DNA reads TGCAGCGCCCGGACCCTAGCGGGATCCTCCTACGAGCAGTACTTC. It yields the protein CSARTLAGSSYEQYF.

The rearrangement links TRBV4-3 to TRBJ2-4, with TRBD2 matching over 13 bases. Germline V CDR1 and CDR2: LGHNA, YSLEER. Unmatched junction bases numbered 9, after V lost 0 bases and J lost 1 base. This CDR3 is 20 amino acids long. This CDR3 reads CASSQDIGLAGARAKNIQYF. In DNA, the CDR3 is TGCGCCAGCAGCCAAGATATCGGACTAGCGGGAGCTAGGGCCAAAAACATTCAGTACTTC.

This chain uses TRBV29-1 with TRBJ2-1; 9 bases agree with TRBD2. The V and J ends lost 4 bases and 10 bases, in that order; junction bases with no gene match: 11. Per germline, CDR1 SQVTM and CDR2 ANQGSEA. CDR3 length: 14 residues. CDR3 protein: CSVGVAGVLKEQFF. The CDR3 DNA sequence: TGCAGCGTTGGAGTAGCGGGAGTCCTCAAAGAGCAGTTCTTC.

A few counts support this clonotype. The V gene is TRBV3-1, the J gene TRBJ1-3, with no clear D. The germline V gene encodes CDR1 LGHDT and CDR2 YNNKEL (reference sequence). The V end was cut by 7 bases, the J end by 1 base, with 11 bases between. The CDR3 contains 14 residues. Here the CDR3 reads CASTLLGSGNTIYF. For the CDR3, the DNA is TGTGCCAGCACCCTGCTGGGTTCTGGAAACACCATATATTTT. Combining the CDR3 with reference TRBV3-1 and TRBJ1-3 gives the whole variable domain DTAVSQTPKYLVTQMGNDKSIKCEQNLGHDTMYWYKQDSKKFLKIMFSYNNKELIINETVPNRFSPKSPDKAHLNLHINSLELGDSAVYFCASTLLGSGNTIYFGEGSWLTVV.

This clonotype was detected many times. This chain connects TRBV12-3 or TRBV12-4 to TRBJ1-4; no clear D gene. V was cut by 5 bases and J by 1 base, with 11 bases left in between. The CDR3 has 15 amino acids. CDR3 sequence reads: CASSPPLVTNEKLFF. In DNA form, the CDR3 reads TGTGCCAGCAGTCCCCCCCTGGTAACTAATGAAAAACTGTTTTTT.

The CDR3 reads CASSIQTSGAYNEQFF. The CDR3 bases are TGTGCCAGCAGCATTCAGACTAGCGGGGCCTACAATGAGCAGTTCTTC. V is TRBV12-3 or TRBV12-4 and J is TRBJ2-1; 11 bases match TRBD2. The CDR3 length is 16 residues. J was trimmed by 2 bases and V by 6 bases; bases with no gene match: 6.

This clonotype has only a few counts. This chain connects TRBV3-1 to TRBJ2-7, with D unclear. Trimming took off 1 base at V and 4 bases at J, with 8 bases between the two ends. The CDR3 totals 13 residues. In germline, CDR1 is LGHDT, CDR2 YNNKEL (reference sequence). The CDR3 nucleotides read TGTGCCAGCAGCCAAGCCCAGTGGTACGAGCAGTACTTC. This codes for CASSQAQWYEQYF.

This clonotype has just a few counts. The CDR3 region has the DNA TGCGCCAGCAGCCAAGGTGCTTTTCTAGCGGCTAGCTCCTACAATGAGCAGTTCTTC. Its translation is CASSQGAFLAASSYNEQFF. The chain combines TRBV4-3 with TRBJ2-1; 7 positions match TRBD2. Per germline, CDR1 LGHNA and CDR2 YSLEER. The CDR3 loop spans 19 amino acids. Trimming took 1 base from V and 0 from J; bases not matched to a gene: 12.

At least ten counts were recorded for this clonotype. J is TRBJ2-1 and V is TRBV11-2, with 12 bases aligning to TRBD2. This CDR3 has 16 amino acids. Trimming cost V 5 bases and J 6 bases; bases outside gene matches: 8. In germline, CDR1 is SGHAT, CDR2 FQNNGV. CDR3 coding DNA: TGTGCCAGCAGCACGACCTCGACTAGCGGGAGCAATGAGCAGTTCTTC. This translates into CASSTTSTSGSNEQFF.

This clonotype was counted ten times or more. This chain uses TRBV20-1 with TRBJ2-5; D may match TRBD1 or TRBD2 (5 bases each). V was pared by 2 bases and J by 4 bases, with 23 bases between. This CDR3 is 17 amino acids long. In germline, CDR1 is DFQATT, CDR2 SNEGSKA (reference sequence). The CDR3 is CSARFALGRRGRETQYF. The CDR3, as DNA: TGCAGTGCTAGATTCGCGCTGGGACGAAGGGGCCGAGAGACCCAGTACTTC.

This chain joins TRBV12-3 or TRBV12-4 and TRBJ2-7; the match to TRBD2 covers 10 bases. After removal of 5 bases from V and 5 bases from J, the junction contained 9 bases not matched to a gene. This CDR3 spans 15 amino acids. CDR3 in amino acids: CASSPRASGSDEQYF. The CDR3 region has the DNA TGTGCCAGCAGTCCCCGGGCTAGCGGGAGTGACGAGCAGTACTTC.

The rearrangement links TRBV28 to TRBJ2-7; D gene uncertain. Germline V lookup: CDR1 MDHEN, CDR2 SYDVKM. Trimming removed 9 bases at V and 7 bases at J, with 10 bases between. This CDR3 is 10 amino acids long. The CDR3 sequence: CARVMGEQYF. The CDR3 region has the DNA TGTGCCAGAGTGATGGGGGAGCAGTACTTC.

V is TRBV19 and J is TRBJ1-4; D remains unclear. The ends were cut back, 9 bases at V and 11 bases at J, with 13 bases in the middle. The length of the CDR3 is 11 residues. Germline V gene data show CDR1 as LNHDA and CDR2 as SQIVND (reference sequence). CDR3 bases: TGTGCCAGCAATACCGGAGGGAAACTGTTTTTT. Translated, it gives CASNTGGKLFF.

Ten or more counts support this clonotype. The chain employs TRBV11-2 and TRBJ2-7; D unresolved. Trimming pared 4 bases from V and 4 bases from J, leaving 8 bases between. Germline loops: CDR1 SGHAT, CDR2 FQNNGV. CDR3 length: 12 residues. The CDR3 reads CASSSNLYEQYF. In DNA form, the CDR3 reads TGTGCCAGCAGCTCGAATTTGTACGAGCAGTACTTC.

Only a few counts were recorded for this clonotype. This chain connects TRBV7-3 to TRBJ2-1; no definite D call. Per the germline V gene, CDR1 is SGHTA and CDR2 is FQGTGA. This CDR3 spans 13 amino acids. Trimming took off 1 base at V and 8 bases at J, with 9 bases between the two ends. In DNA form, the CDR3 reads TGTGCCAGCAGCTTAAAACCCCTCTATGAGCAGTTCTTC. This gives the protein CASSLKPLYEQFF.

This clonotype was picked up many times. For the CDR3, the DNA is TGCGCCAGCAGCCAAGGACTAGCGGGAGGCATTGCGATCAATGAGCAGTTCTTC. It codes for CASSQGLAGGIAINEQFF. The chain recombines TRBV4-3 with TRBJ2-1; 13 nucleotides agree with TRBD2. J lost 6 bases, V lost 1 base, and 9 bases had no gene match. CDR3 size: 18 residues. Germline-derived CDR1 and CDR2 are LGHNA and YSLEER.

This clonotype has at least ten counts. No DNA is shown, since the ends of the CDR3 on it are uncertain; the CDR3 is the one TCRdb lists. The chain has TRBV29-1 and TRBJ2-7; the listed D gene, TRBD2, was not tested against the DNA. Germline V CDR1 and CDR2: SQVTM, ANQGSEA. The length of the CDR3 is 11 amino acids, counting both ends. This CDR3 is CSVADGTAKYF.

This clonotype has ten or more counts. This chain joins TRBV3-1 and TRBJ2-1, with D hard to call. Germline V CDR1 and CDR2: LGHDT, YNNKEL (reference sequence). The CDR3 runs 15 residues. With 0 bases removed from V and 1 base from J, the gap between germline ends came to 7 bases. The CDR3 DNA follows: TGTGCCAGCAGCCAAGATGTAAAGTCCTACAATGAGCAGTTCTTC. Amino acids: CASSQDVKSYNEQFF.

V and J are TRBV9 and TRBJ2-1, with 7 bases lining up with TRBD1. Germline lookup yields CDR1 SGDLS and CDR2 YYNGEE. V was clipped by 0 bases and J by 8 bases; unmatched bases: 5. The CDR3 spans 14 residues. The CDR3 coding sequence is TGTGCCAGCAGCGTAGTAACAGGGGATCATGAGCAGTTCTTC. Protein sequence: CASSVVTGDHEQFF.

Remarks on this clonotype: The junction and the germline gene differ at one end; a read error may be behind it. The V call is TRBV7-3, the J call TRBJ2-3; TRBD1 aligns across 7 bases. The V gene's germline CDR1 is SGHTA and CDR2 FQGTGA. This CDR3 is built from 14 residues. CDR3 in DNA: TGTGCCTGCAGGTGGGACAGCCACACAGATACGCAGTATTTT. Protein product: CACRWDSHTDTQYF.